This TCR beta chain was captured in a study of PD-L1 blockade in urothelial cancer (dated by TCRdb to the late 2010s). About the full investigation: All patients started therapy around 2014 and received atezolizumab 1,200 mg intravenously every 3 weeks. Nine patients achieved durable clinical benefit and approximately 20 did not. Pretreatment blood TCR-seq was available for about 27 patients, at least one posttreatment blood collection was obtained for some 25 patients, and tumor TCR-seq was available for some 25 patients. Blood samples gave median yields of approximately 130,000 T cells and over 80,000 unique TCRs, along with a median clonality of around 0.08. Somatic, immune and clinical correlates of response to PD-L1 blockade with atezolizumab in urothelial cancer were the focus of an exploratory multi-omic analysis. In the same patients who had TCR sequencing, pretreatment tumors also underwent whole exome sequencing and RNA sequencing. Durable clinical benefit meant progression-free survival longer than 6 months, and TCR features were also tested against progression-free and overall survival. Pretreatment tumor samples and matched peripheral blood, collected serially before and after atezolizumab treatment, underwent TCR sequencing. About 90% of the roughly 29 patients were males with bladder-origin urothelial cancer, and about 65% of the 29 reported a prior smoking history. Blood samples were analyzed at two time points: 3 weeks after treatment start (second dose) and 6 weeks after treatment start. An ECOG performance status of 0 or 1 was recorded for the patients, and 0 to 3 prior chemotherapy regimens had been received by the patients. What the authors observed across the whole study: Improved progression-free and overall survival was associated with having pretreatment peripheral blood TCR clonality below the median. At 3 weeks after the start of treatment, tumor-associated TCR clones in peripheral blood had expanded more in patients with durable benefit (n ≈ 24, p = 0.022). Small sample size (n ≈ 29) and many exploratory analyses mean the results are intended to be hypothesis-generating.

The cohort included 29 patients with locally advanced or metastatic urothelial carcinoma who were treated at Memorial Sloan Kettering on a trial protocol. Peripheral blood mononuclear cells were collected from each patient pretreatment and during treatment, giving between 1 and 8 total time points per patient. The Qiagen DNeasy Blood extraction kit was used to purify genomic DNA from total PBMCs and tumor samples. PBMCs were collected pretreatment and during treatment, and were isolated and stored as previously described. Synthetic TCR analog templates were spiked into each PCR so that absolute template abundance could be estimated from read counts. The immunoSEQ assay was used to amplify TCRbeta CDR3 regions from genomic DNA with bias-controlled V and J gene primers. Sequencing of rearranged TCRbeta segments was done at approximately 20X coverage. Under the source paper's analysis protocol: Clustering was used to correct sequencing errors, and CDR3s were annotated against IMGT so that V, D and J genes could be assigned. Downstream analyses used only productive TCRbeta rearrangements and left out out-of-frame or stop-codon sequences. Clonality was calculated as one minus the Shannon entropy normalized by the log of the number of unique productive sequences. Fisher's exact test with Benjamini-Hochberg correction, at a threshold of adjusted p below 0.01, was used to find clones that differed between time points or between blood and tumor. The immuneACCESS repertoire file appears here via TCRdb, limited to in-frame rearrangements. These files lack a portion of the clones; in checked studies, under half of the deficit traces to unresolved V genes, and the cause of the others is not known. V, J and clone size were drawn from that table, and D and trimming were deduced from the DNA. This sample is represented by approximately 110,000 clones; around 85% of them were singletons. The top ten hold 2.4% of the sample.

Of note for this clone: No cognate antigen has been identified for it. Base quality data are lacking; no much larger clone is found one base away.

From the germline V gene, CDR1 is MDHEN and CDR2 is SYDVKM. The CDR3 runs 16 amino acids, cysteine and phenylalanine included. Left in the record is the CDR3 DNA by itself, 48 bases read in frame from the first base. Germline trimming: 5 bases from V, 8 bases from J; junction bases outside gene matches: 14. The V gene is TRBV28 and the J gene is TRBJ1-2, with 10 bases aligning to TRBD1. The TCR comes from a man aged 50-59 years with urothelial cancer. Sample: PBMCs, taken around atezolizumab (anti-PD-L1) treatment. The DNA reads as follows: TGTGCCAGCAGTATCCTTGGACAGGGGGGATTGGGCGGCTACACCTTC. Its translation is CASSILGQGGLGGYTF.